Listed below are T cell receptor beta chains from one sample, sequenced in a study of T cells in Graves' hyperthyroidism and ophthalmopathy. Each CDR3 protein gets one entry after TCRdb re-called the multiplex PCR reads with MiXCR. The sample carries 700,000 or so distinct CDR3 sequences, 15% to 20% recorded once. The specimen sequenced was blood. The origin of the receptors is a man aged 18 to 29 with Graves' hyperthyroidism. Both conserved end residues are part of each CDR3. Fields, in order: D gene, V gene, clone size, J gene, CDR3 DNA, CDR3 protein. The D gene is left open where the match is weak. A row's size may be missing; if present it is once, few, many or a size class.

>TRBD2|TRBV6-5|-|TRBJ2-7
TGTGCCAGCAGTTACTCGATAATAGCGGGACCCTACGAGCAGTACTTC
CASSYSIIAGPYEQYF
>TRBD1|TRBV28|few|TRBJ2-7
TGTGCCAGCAGCTCCCGGGACAGGGGTTTAGGCGAGCAGTACTTC
CASSSRDRGLGEQYF
>-|TRBV7-8|many|TRBJ2-1
TGTGCCAGCAGCTCGGGACTTCCCTCCTACAATGAGCAGTTCTTC
CASSSGLPSYNEQFF
>-|TRBV7-9|-|TRBJ2-3
TGTGCCAGCAGCATAGTTCGGACTGGTAGCACAGATACGCAGTATTTT
CASSIVRTGSTDTQYF
>TRBD1|TRBV12-3/TRBV12-4|many|TRBJ2-2
TGTGCCACCCGGGGACAGCCGAACACCGGGGAGCTGTTTTTT
CATRGQPNTGELFF
>-|TRBV7-9|-|TRBJ2-1
TGTGCCAGCAGCCCCAAAGGGGGTTATGCCGCTTATTACAATGAGCAGTCCTTC
CASSPKGGYAAYYNEQSF
>TRBD2|TRBV5-1|-|TRBJ2-7
TGCGCCAGCAGCCGCTTAGCGGGAGGGCCTCGAGAGCAGTACTTC
CASSRLAGGPREQYF
>TRBD1|TRBV28|many|TRBJ2-1
TGTGCCAGCAGTCCGGGACAGGGGCACAATGAGCAGTTCTTC
CASSPGQGHNEQFF
>-|TRBV14|-|TRBJ2-2
TGTGCCAGCAGCAGAGAGCAGGGGCTGAACACCGGGGAGCTGTTTTTT
CASSREQGLNTGELFF
>-|TRBV2|many|TRBJ1-5
TGTGCCAGCAGTGAAAGGACACTTAGCAATCAGCCCCAGCATTTT
CASSERTLSNQPQHF
>TRBD1|TRBV7-2|-|TRBJ2-1
TGTGCCAGCAGCTCCCAAACAGGGGGAGGCTCCTACAATGAGCAGTTCTTC
CASSSQTGGGSYNEQFF
>TRBD2|TRBV2|many|TRBJ2-7
TGTGCCAGCATGAGGACTAGCGGGGTCTCCTACGAGCAGTACTTC
CASMRTSGVSYEQYF
>TRBD2|TRBV20-1|few|TRBJ2-7
TGCAGTGCTAGCCTCTCTAGCGGGAGCTACGAGCAGTACTTC
CSASLSSGSYEQYF
>-|TRBV7-9|-|TRBJ2-5
TGTGCCAGCAGCTTACCCAGGGACCGATACCAAGAGACCCAGTACTTC
CASSLPRDRYQETQYF
>TRBD2|TRBV6-6|many|TRBJ2-1
TGTGCCAGCAGTTACTCGAACGGGAGGAATGAGCAGTTCTTC
CASSYSNGRNEQFF
>TRBD2|TRBV30|many|TRBJ2-2
TGTGCCTGGAGTCATGCGGGAGGGCCCAAGGCCGGGGAGCTGTTTTTT
CAWSHAGGPKAGELFF